The T cell receptor beta chain under discussion was sequenced for a study of neurological immune-mediated disorders. General study points: None of the CDR3 amino acid sequences in expanded clones turned up in more than one subject, which points to private repertoires in all groups.

V was shortened by 0 bases and J by 10 bases, with 16 bases between the two germline ends. The CDR3 length is 14 residues. Germline CDR1 reads SGHRS; CDR2 reads YFSETQ. Every sequencing run drew on 15-18 subjects and yielded over 200 million TCR-beta sequences. Via MiXCR, TCRdb re-called the 5' RACE reads, giving one row per CDR3 protein. Of 100,000 or so distinct CDR3 sequences listed, roughly 13% are singletons. This clonotype was detected ten times or more. Its antigen is still unknown. Time point noted: longitudinal time-point 2. The receptor was isolated from a female donor with HTLV-1-associated myelopathy (HAM/TSP). The chain couples TRBV5-1 to TRBJ1-2, with a possible D match to TRBD1 (5 bases). The sample comprised PBMCs. The CDR3 bases are TGCGCCAGCAGCTTGGTAGGGGACGCATGGGACTACACCTTC. Translation gives CASSLVGDAWDYTF.